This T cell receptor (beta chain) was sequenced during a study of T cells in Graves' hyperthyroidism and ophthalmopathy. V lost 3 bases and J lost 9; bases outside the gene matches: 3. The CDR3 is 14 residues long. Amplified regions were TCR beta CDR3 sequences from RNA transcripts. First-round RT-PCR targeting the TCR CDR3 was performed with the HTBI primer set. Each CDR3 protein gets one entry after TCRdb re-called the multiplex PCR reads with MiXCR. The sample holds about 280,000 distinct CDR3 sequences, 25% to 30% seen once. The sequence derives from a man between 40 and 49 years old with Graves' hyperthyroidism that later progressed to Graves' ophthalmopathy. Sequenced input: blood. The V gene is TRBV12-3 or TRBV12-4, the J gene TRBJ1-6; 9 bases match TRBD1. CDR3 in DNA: TGTGCCAGCAGTTTGACAGGGGGTCTTTCACCCCTCCACTTT. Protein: CASSLTGGLSPLHF.